Listed below are T cell receptor beta chains from one sample, sequenced in a study of blood T cell repertoires in COVID-19. Data came from immunoSEQ multiplex PCR; TCRdb stores just in-frame clones and leaves some out. The table includes approximately 250,000 clones, 75% to 85% detected once. The sequenced sample consisted of peripheral blood. The receptors here all came from a man aged 35-49 years who had recovered from COVID-19. Each CDR3 is given with its conserved first and last residue. D genes are given only for firm matches. Some rows mark clone size as missing; the rest say once, few, many or name a class of expanded clone.

j_call d_call v_call clone_size cdr3_nt cdr3_aa
TRBJ1-2 . TRBV5-1 . TGCGCCAGCAGCTTTGAGATGCAGGGGAAGTATGGCTACACCTTC CASSFEMQGKYGYTF
TRBJ2-7 TRBD1 TRBV7-8 . TGTGCCAGCAGCTTAGGAAACCGGGACAGCATAGACTTC CASSLGNRDSIDF
TRBJ2-1 . TRBV3-1/TRBV3-2 . TGTGCCAGCAGCCCCCATTTGCGATCGTCCTACAATGAGCAGTTCTTC CASSPHLRSSYNEQFF
TRBJ2-5 . TRBV2 . TGTGCCAGCAGTGAAGGGACCCGGGGTGAGACCCAGTACTTC CASSEGTRGETQYF
TRBJ2-1 . TRBV3-1/TRBV3-2 few TGTGCCAGCAGCCCGAGGGCGGGGTACAATGAGCAGTTCTTC CASSPRAGYNEQFF
TRBJ1-2 . TRBV19 . TGTGCCAGTAGTATAGCGGGTAACCGGGGCTATGGCTACACCTTC CASSIAGNRGYGYTF
TRBJ2-5 TRBD1 TRBV5-1 . TGCGCCAGCAACCAGGGGGCTCGGGAGACCCAGTACTTC CASNQGARETQYF
TRBJ2-7 TRBD1 TRBV11-2 . TGTGCCAGCAGCTCGCCCGGGACAGGCTCCTACGAGCAGTACTTC CASSSPGTGSYEQYF
TRBJ2-3 TRBD1 TRBV2 . TGTGCCATCGACACGGCAGGGGGCGGGGATACGCAGTATTTT CAIDTAGGGDTQYF
TRBJ2-2 TRBD1 TRBV5-1 . TGCGCCAGCAGCCCGGACAGGGCGGGCACCGGGGAGCTGTTTTTT CASSPDRAGTGELFF
TRBJ1-6 . TRBV5-1 . TGCGCCAGCAGCATTGGACAGAGCTCCTATAATTCACCCCTCCACTTT CASSIGQSSYNSPLHF
TRBJ2-2 . TRBV7-2 many TGTGCCAGCAGCCCCGGGAGTGTGAACACCGGGGAGCTGTTTTTT CASSPGSVNTGELFF
TRBJ2-2 . TRBV9 . TGTGCCAGCAGCCTCGGAGGGGACTCTTACACCGGGGAGCTGTTTTTT CASSLGGDSYTGELFF
TRBJ2-1 TRBD2 TRBV4-3 . TGCGCCAGCAGCCAAAGAGGACTAGCTGGCTACAATGAGCAGTTCTTC CASSQRGLAGYNEQFF
TRBJ2-3 TRBD2 TRBV30 . TGTGCCTGGAACCCGGGGACTAGCGGCACAGATACGCAGTATTTT CAWNPGTSGTDTQYF
TRBJ1-2 TRBD1 TRBV27 . TGTGCCAGCAGTTTCTCACAGGGGGCGGATGGCTACACCTTC CASSFSQGADGYTF
TRBJ1-6 . TRBV12-3/TRBV12-4 . TGTGCCAGCCGGGATGCCAATTCACCCCTCCACTTT CASRDANSPLHF
TRBJ2-1 TRBD2 TRBV7-2 . TGTGCCAGCAGCGCTAGCGGGGGGGCTTACAATGAGCAGTTCTTC CASSASGGAYNEQFF
TRBJ1-1 . TRBV27 . TGTGCCAGCGCCGAGTGGGGGGATTGGGGAGGGGCTTTCTTT CASAEWGDWGGAFF
TRBJ2-5 . TRBV30 . TGTGCCTGGAGTGTACTTCTTAAAGAGACCCAGTACTTC CAWSVLLKETQYF
TRBJ2-7 . TRBV2 . TGTGCCAGCAAAGACCTGGCGGGCCTAATCTCTCACGAGCAGTACTTC CASKDLAGLISHEQYF
TRBJ1-3 TRBD1 TRBV7-2 . TGTGCCAGCAGCGGACAGGGGATCCCTGGAAACACCATATATTTT CASSGQGIPGNTIYF
TRBJ2-1 . TRBV15 . TGTGCCACCAGCAGAGCTCGACAGTCCTACAATGAGCAGTTCTTC CATSRARQSYNEQFF
TRBJ1-2 TRBD1 TRBV27 . TGTGCCAGCAGTTTCTTGAGGGGCCAGGGGGGCGGCTACACCTTC CASSFLRGQGGGYTF
TRBJ1-2 TRBD1 TRBV10-3 . TGTGCCATCAGTGAGGGGACAGATCCTAACTATGGCTACACCTTC CAISEGTDPNYGYTF
TRBJ2-7 . TRBV30 . TGTGCCTGGAGTGTAGGCGGAGGGGGCGTCGAGCAGTACTTC CAWSVGGGGVEQYF
TRBJ1-1 . TRBV5-1 few TGCGCCAGCAGCTTGGGACAGAACATGAACACTGAAGCTTTCTTT CASSLGQNMNTEAFF
TRBJ1-2 . TRBV6-6 . TGTGCCAGCAGTAAGGACGGGACTAACTATGGCTACACCTTC CASSKDGTNYGYTF
TRBJ2-3 TRBD2 TRBV6-6 . TGTGCCAGCAGGACGACTAGCGGCCCCCGGGATACGCAGTATTTT CASRTTSGPRDTQYF
TRBJ2-1 TRBD2 TRBV4-3 . TGCGCCAGCAGCCAGACGACTAGCCGAACCTACAATGAGCAGTTCTTC CASSQTTSRTYNEQFF
TRBJ1-1 . TRBV7-2 . TGTGCCAGCAGCTACCTGGGCCGGAACACTGAAGCTTTCTTT CASSYLGRNTEAFF
TRBJ2-1 . TRBV15 . TGTGCCACCAGCAGAGATGGGGGGAATGAGCAGTTCTTC CATSRDGGNEQFF
TRBJ2-2 . TRBV9 . TGTGCCAGCAGCGTAGAAGGCGGGACAGCGAACACCGGGGAGCTGTTTTTT CASSVEGGTANTGELFF